A selection of T cell receptor beta chains follows, all from one sample in a study of patients and donors after allogeneic stem cell transplantation. TCRdb fed the RT-PCR reads into MiXCR, producing one record per CDR3 protein. The profile shows 920,000 or so distinct CDR3 sequences, 18% of them singletons. Sequences were obtained from blood, either unsorted or a sorted T cell fraction (not recorded which). These TCRs come from a human donor who was either an allogeneic HSCT recipient or a stem cell or donor lymphocyte infusion donor (not recorded which). It is not recorded whose cells these are; they may come from a transplant donor. CDR3s include the opening cysteine and the closing phenylalanine or tryptophan. A D gene is named only where the DNA matches it firmly. Rows give clone size only sometimes, using once, few, many, or a class for an expanded clone.

CDR3nt	CDR3aa	j_gene	d_gene	abundance	v_gene
TGTGCCAGCAGCTTACAGGGCTGGGGCTACACCTTC	CASSLQGWGYTF	TRBJ1-2	-	-	TRBV6-5
TGTGCCAGCAGCTCTTACAGAGGATACGAGCAGTACTTC	CASSSYRGYEQYF	TRBJ2-7	-	-	TRBV7-2
TGTGCCAGCAGTTTTGATGCGGGGACCGGGGAGCTGTTTTTT	CASSFDAGTGELFF	TRBJ2-2	-	-	TRBV12-3/TRBV12-4
TGTGCCAGCAGCCAAGATCATGGGACAGGGTACAATGAGCAGTTCTTC	CASSQDHGTGYNEQFF	TRBJ2-1	TRBD1	many	TRBV4-2
TGCGCCAGCAGACGGACGGGCAACTCCTACGAGCAGTACTTC	CASRRTGNSYEQYF	TRBJ2-7	-	-	TRBV5-1
TGCAGTGCTAGAGATCGTTGGCCAGGGACCTACAATGAGCAGTTCTTC	CSARDRWPGTYNEQFF	TRBJ2-1	-	few	TRBV20-1
TGTGCCAGCAGCTCGACAGGGGGGGGACCTGGGGCCAACGTCCTGACTTTC	CASSSTGGGPGANVLTF	TRBJ2-6	TRBD1	few	TRBV7-3
TGCAGCGCCGCCGGGTTGTTCTCTGGAAACACCATATATTTT	CSAAGLFSGNTIYF	TRBJ1-3	-	few	TRBV29-1
TGCGCCAGCAGCCCCGGTGGGGATAGCAATCAGCCCCAGCATTTT	CASSPGGDSNQPQHF	TRBJ1-5	-	-	TRBV4-1
TGTGCCAGCACCTCTCTCGGGGAGCAGTACTTC	CASTSLGEQYF	TRBJ2-7	-	few	TRBV12-3/TRBV12-4
TGCAGCGTTGCCCACAATGAGCAGTTCTTC	CSVAHNEQFF	TRBJ2-1	-	few	TRBV29-1
TGTGCCAGCAGCCCCCGAACAGGAATACACCTCTACTTC	CASSPRTGIHLYF	TRBJ2-7	-	few	TRBV7-9
TGTGCCAGCCAGGGGCGACAAGAGACCCAGTACTTC	CASQGRQETQYF	TRBJ2-5	-	many	TRBV28
TGTGCCAGCAGCTCTCCTAGCGGAGAACCCCCCGGGGAGCTGTTTTTT	CASSSPSGEPPGELFF	TRBJ2-2	TRBD2	-	TRBV7-6
TGTGCCACTGGGACAGCGAACACCGGGGAGCTGTTTTTT	CATGTANTGELFF	TRBJ2-2	TRBD1	few	TRBV10-3
TGTGCCAGCAGCTTAGTGCTAGCGGGAGGGCGGTTTCCAGATACGCAGTATTTT	CASSLVLAGGRFPDTQYF	TRBJ2-3	TRBD2	few	TRBV11-1
TGTGCCACCAGCAGAGATGGGATCGCAACTAATGAAAAACTGTTTTTT	CATSRDGIATNEKLFF	TRBJ1-4	-	-	TRBV15
TGTGCCAGCAGGCACGGACTGGGAGGGGAGCTGTTTTTT	CASRHGLGGELFF	TRBJ2-2	-	-	TRBV6-2/TRBV6-3
TGTGCCACCAGTGATTTACCCGGGATAGCGGGAGTGTACAATGAGCAGTTCTTC	CATSDLPGIAGVYNEQFF	TRBJ2-1	TRBD2	-	TRBV24-1
TGTGCCAGCAGCTTCGCAGGGGGCGGCTACGAGCAGTACTTC	CASSFAGGGYEQYF	TRBJ2-7	TRBD1	-	TRBV7-9
TGCGCCAGCAGCCAAGATTTCTCGAACTACGAGCAGTACTTC	CASSQDFSNYEQYF	TRBJ2-7	-	-	TRBV4-3
TGTGCCAGCAGTTTTGGGGGGGATCTGGTCACAGATACGCAGTATTTT	CASSFGGDLVTDTQYF	TRBJ2-3	TRBD2	few	TRBV27
TGCGCCAGCAGCTCGCTTACCTTAGCGGGAGGGAACACCGGGGAGCTGTTTTTT	CASSSLTLAGGNTGELFF	TRBJ2-2	TRBD2	-	TRBV5-1
TGCGCCAGCAGCTTGCCCGGGACTAGCGGGGGAAATGAGCAGTTCTTC	CASSLPGTSGGNEQFF	TRBJ2-1	TRBD2	few	TRBV5-1
TGCAGCGTTGGGGGGACAGGGGGCGGAAACACCATATATTTT	CSVGGTGGGNTIYF	TRBJ1-3	TRBD1	few	TRBV29-1
TGTGCCAGCAGCCTGAGATGGCAGCGCAATCAGCCCCAGCATTTT	CASSLRWQRNQPQHF	TRBJ1-5	-	few	TRBV4-2
TGTGCCAGCAGCCCCGGACAGGGGGCGTTCGAGCAGTACTTC	CASSPGQGAFEQYF	TRBJ2-7	TRBD1	-	TRBV11-2
TGTGCCAGCAGGTCAAACAGGGCCTCAGGGGAAAAACTGTTTTTT	CASRSNRASGEKLFF	TRBJ1-4	-	-	TRBV3-1
TGTGCCAGCAGGCTCGACGGGTTGAATGAGCAGTTCTTC	CASRLDGLNEQFF	TRBJ2-1	-	few	TRBV6-2/TRBV6-3
TGTGCCAGCAGCCCACCAGGTGGGACCATGAACACTGAAGCTTTCTTT	CASSPPGGTMNTEAFF	TRBJ1-1	-	-	TRBV9
TGTGCCAGCAGTTCTAGTTACTACAACTTCTCTGGGGCCAACGTCCTGACTTTC	CASSSSYYNFSGANVLTF	TRBJ2-6	-	once	TRBV11-1
TGTGCCAGCAGCCAAGATCGGGGGCGACAAGGGCATTTCGGTGGCTACACCTTC	CASSQDRGRQGHFGGYTF	TRBJ1-2	-	-	TRBV4-2